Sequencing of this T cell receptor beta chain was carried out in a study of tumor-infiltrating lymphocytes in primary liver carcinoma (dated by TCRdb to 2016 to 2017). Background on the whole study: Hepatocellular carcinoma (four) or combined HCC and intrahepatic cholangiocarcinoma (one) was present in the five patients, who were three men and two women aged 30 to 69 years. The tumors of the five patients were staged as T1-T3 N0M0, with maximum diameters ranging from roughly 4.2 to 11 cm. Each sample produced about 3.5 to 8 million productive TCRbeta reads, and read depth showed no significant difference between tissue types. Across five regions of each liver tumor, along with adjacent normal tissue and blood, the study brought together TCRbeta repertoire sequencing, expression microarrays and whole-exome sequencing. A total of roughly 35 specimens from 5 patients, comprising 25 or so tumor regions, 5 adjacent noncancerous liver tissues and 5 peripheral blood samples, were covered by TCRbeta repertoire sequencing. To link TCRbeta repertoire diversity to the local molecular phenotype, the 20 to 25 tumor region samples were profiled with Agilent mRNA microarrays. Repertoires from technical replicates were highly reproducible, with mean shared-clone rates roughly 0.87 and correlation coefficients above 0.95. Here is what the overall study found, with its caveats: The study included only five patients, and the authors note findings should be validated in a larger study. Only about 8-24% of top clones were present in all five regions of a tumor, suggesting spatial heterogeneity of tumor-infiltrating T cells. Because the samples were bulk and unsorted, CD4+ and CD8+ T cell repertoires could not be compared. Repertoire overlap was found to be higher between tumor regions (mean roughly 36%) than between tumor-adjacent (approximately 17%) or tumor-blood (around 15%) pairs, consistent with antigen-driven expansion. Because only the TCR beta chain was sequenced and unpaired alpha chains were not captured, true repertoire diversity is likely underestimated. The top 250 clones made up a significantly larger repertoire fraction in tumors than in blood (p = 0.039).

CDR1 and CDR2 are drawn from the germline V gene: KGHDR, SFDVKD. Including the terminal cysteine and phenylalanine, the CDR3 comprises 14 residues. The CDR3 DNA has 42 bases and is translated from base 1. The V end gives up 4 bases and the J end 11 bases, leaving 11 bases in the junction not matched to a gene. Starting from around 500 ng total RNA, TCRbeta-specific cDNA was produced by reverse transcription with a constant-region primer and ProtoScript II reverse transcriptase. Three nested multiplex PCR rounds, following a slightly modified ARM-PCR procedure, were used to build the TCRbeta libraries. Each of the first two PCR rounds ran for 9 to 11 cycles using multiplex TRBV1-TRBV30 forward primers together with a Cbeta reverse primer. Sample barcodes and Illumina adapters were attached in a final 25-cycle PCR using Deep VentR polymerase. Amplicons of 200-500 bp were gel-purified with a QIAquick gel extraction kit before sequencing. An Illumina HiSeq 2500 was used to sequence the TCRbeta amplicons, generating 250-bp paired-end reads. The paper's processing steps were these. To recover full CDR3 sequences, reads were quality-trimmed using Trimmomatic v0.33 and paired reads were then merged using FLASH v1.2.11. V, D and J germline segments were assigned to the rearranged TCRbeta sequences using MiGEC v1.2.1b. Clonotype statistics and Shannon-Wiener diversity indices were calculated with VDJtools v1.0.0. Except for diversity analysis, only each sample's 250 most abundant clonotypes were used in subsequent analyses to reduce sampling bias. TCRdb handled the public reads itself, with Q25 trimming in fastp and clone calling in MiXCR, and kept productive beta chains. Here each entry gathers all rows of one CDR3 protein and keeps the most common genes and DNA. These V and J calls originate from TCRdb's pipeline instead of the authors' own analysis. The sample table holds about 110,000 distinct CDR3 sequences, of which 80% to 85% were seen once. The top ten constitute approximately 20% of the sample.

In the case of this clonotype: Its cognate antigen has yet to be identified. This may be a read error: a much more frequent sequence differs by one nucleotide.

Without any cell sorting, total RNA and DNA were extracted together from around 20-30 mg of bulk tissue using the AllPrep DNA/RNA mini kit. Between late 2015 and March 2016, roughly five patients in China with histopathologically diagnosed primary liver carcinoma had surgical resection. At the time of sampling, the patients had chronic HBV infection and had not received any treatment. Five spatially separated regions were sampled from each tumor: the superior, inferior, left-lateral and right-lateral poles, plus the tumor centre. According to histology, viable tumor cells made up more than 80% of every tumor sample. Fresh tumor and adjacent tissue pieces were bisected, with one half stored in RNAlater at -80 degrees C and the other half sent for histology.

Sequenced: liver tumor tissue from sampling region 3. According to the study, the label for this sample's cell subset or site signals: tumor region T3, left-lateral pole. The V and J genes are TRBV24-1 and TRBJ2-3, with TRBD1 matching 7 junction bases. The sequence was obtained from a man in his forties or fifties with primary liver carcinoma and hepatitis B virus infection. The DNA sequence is TGTGCCACCAGTGACCGGGACAGCCCCTTTATGCAGTATTTT. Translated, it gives CATSDRDSPFMQYF.